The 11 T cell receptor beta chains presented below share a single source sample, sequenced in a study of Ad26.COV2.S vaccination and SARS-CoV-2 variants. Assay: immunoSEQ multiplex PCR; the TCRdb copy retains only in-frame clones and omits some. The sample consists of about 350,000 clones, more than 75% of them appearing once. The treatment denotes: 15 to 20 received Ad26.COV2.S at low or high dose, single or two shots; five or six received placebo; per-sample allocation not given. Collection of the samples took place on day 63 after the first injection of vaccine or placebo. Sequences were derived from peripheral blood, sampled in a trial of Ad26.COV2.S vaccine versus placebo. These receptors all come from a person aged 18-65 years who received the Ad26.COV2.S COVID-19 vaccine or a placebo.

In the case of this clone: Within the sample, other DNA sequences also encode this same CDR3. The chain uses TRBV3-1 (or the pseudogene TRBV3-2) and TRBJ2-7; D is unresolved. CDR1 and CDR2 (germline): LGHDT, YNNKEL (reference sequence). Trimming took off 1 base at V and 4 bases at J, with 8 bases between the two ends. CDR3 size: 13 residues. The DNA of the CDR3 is TGTGCCAGCAGCCAAGGTGGTGGATACGAGCAGTACTTC. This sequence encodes CASSQGGGYEQYF.

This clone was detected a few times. Here the CDR3 reads CSVTLNTEAFF. Written as DNA, the CDR3 is TGCAGCGTTACCCTGAACACTGAAGCTTTCTTT. V is TRBV29-1 and J is TRBJ1-1; the D is unclear. The CDR3 sequence is 11 residues long. CDR1 SQVTM and CDR2 ANQGSEA come from the germline V gene. V was clipped by 5 bases and J by 0 bases, with 4 bases between them.

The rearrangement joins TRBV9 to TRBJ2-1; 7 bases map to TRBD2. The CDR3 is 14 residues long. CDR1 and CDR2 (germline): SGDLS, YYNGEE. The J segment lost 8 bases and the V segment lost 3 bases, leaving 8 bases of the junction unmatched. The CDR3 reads CASSGNRLAHEQFF. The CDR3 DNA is TGTGCCAGCAGCGGGAATAGACTAGCCCATGAGCAGTTCTTC. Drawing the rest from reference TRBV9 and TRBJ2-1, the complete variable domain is DSGVTQTPKHLITATGQRVTLRCSPRSGDLSVYWYQQSLDQGLQFLIQYYNGEERAKGNILERFSAQQFPDLHSELNLSSLELGDSALYFCASSGNRLAHEQFFGPGTRLTVL.

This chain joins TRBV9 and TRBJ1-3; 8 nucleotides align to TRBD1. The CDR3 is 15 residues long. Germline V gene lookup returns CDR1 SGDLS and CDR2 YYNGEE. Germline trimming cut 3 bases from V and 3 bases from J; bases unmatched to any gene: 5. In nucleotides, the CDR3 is TGTGCCAGCAGCGGGCAGGGGGCAGGTGGAAACACCATATATTTT. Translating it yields CASSGQGAGGNTIYF.

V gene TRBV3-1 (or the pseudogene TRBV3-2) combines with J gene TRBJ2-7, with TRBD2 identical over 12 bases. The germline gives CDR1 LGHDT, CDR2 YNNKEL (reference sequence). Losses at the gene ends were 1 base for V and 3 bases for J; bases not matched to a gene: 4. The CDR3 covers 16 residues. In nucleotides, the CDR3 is TGTGCCAGCAGCCAAGGACTAGCGGGAGCTCTCTACGAGCAGTACTTC. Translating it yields CASSQGLAGALYEQYF.

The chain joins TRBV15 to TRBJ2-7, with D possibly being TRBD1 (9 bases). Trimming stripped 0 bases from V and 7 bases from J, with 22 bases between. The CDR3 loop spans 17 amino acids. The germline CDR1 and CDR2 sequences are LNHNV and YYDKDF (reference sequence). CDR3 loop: CATSRDHSGTGTGEQYF. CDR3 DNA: TGTGCCACCAGCAGAGATCATAGCGGGACAGGGACGGGAGAGCAGTACTTC.

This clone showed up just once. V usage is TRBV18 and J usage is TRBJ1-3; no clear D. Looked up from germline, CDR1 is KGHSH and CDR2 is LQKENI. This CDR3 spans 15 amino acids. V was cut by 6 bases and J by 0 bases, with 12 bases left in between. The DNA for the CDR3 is TGTGCCAGCTCGCTCTTTACGAGCTCTGGAAACACCATATATTTT. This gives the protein CASSLFTSSGNTIYF. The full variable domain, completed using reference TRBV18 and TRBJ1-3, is NAGVMQNPRHLVRRRGQEARLRCSPMKGHSHVYWYRQLPEEGLKFMVYLQKENIIDESGMPKERFSAEFPKEGPSILRIQQVVRGDSAAYFCASSLFTSSGNTIYFGEGSWLTVV.

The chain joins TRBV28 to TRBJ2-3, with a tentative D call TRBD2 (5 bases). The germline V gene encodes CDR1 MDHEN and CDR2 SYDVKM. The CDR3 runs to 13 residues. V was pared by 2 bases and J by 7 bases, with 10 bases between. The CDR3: CASSLGREYTQYF. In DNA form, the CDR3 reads TGTGCCAGCAGTTTAGGAAGGGAGTATACGCAGTATTTT.

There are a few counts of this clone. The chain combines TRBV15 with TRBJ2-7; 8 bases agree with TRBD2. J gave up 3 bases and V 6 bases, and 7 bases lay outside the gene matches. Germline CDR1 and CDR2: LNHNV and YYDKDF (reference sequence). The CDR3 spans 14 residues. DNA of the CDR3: TGTGCCACCAGAAGGGGACTAGACCTCTACGAGCAGTACTTC. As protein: CATRRGLDLYEQYF.

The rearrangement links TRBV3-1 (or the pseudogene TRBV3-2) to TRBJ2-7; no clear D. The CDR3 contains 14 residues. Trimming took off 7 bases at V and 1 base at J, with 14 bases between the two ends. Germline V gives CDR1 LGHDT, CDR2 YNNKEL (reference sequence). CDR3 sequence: CASTPTRRSYEQYF. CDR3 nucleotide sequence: TGTGCCAGCACCCCCACGAGGCGGTCCTACGAGCAGTACTTC.

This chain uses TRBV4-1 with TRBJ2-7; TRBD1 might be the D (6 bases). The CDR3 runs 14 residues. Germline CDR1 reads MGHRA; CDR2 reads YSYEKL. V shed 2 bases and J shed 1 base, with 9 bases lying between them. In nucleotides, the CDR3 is TGCGCCAGCAGCCAAATACAGGGTTCCTACGAGCAGTACTTC. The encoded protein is CASSQIQGSYEQYF.